This passage covers 15 T cell receptor beta chains from one sample sequenced in a study of tumour-infiltrating T cells in Burkitt lymphoma. Clones were read by immunoSEQ multiplex PCR, and TCRdb kept only the in-frame ones, dropping some. This table has about 670 clones, about 12% appearing once. The sequenced material came from tumor tissue. These receptors were collected from a human donor with Burkitt lymphoma.

This clone has more than one count but fewer than ten. Other nucleotide sequences from this sample produce the same CDR3. V gene TRBV9 combines with J gene TRBJ2-7, with a weak D call TRBD1 (6 bases). Germline V gives CDR1 SGDLS, CDR2 YYNGEE. The CDR3 has 14 residues. V was pared by 3 bases and J by 2 bases, with 12 bases between. The CDR3 coding sequence is TGTGCCAGCAGCGAAGGACAGCTTACCTACGAGCAGTACTTC. It translates to CASSEGQLTYEQYF.

Only a few counts were recorded for this clone. The chain links TRBV5-1 to TRBJ1-2; D is ambiguous. The CDR3 is 14 residues long. V lost 0 bases to trimming and J lost 6 bases, with 12 bases between them. Germline lookup yields CDR1 SGHRS and CDR2 YFSETQ. This chain's CDR3 is CASSLGGGGDGYTF. CDR3 DNA sequence: TGCGCCAGCAGCTTGGGGGGAGGTGGCGATGGCTACACCTTC.

This clone showed up just a few times. The CDR3: CATTRDGRHNEQFF. CDR3 sequence (DNA): TGTGCCACAACCCGGGACGGAAGACACAATGAGCAGTTCTTC. The V and J genes are TRBV27 and TRBJ2-1; perhaps D is TRBD1 or TRBD2 (5 bases each). Germline CDR1 reads MNHEY; CDR2 reads SMNVEV (reference sequence). Trimming shortened V by 10 bases and J by 5 bases, and 18 bases separated the two germline ends. The CDR3 has 14 residues.

This clone was seen more than once but under ten times. The chain employs TRBV7-8 and TRBJ2-7, with D unresolved. Trimming removed 2 bases from V and 0 bases from J, with 8 bases in between. Germline assignment: CDR1 SGHVS and CDR2 FQNEAQ. The CDR3 has 14 amino acids. Here the CDR3 DNA reads TGTGCCAGCAGCTTATACCGGAGCTCCTACGAGCAGTACTTC. It encodes CASSLYRSSYEQYF.

This clone was picked up a small number of times. The chain employs TRBV4-1 and TRBJ1-5, with 7 nucleotides matching TRBD1. Germline trimming cut 0 bases from V and 2 bases from J; bases unmatched to any gene: 7. The CDR3 contains 17 residues. The germline V gene encodes CDR1 MGHRA and CDR2 YSYEKL. The CDR3 coding sequence is TGCGCCAGCAGCCAAGAAGGGGGCCCTGGGGGCAATCAGCCCCAGCATTTT. Amino acids: CASSQEGGPGGNQPQHF.

This clone was counted between two and nine times. The chain is built from TRBV7-2 and TRBJ2-5, with D unresolved. CDR1 and CDR2 (germline): SGHTA, FQGNSA. This CDR3 contains 14 residues. Trimming removed 1 base at V and 4 bases at J, with 10 bases between. The CDR3 region is CASSLGGERETQYF. CDR3 coding DNA: TGTGCCAGCAGCTTAGGTGGAGAAAGAGAGACCCAGTACTTC.

This clone has only a few counts. The junction and the germline gene differ at one end; a read error may be behind it. DNA of the CDR3: TGCAGCGTCCAAGGGGGGATTGGCACCGAGGAGCTGTTTTTT. Translated, it gives CSVQGGIGTEELFF. The gene calls are TRBV29-1 and TRBJ2-2; D assignment may be TRBD1 or TRBD2 (6 bases each). CDR1 SQVTM and CDR2 ANQGSEA come from the germline V gene. The CDR3 runs to 14 residues.

The chain couples TRBV4-1 to TRBJ1-2; D perhaps matches TRBD1 (5 bases). The CDR3 totals 14 residues. Trimming removed 4 bases at V and 5 bases at J, with 14 bases between. Germline V gives CDR1 MGHRA, CDR2 YSYEKL. The CDR3, as DNA: TGCGCCAGCAGCCGAGAGGCCGGGGCGTATGGCTACACCTTC. Its translation is CASSREAGAYGYTF.

This clone was picked up a small number of times. V gene TRBV4-1 combines with J gene TRBJ1-4, with D possibly being TRBD1 (6 bases). Deletions cut 1 base from V and 3 bases from J, with 18 bases between. This CDR3 is built from 18 residues. Germline loops: CDR1 MGHRA, CDR2 YSYEKL. Written as DNA, the CDR3 is TGCGCCAGCAGCCAAGCGGTCCCGGGGGGCATAGCTAATGAAAAACTGTTTTTT. Its protein product is CASSQAVPGGIANEKLFF.

This clone was detected only a few times. The chain recombines TRBV7-9 with TRBJ2-2; 8 bases agree with TRBD1. The ends lost 7 bases at V and 2 bases at J; junction bases unmatched: 3. Per the germline V gene, CDR1 is SEHNR and CDR2 is FQNEAQ (reference sequence). This CDR3 contains 14 residues. DNA of the CDR3: TGTGCCAGCACGGACAGGGAAAACACCGGGGAGCTGTTTTTT. The encoded protein is CASTDRENTGELFF.

V usage is TRBV6-5 and J usage is TRBJ1-5; possibly TRBD1 for D (5 bases). Trimming left V 6 bases short and J 4 bases short, with 10 bases between. CDR3 length equals 13 residues. The germline CDR1 and CDR2 sequences are MNHEY and SVGAGI. CDR3: CASSWGFNQPQHF. DNA of the CDR3: TGTGCCAGCAGCTGGGGGTTTAATCAGCCCCAGCATTTT.

The CDR3 reads CASSLGLGTDTQYF. The CDR3 DNA sequence: TGTGCCAGCTCCCTCGGACTAGGCACAGATACGCAGTATTTT. V and J are TRBV18 and TRBJ2-3; the match to TRBD2 covers 7 bases. Germline V CDR1 and CDR2: KGHSH, LQKENI. The CDR3 contains 14 residues. With 6 bases clipped from V and 1 base from J, the junction kept 4 bases outside the gene matches.

The rearrangement links TRBV5-4 to TRBJ1-1; D is unclear. This CDR3 spans 15 amino acids. Trimming pared 0 bases from V and 2 bases from J, leaving 11 bases between. CDR1 SGHNT and CDR2 YYREEE come from the germline V gene (reference sequence). In DNA, the CDR3 is TGTGCCAGCAGCTTGGAAGGCACCTTTAACACTGAAGCTTTCTTT. As protein: CASSLEGTFNTEAFF.

This clone is deemed hyperexpanded (1% or more). The CDR3 sequence is CASSSKAGGSYEQYF. CDR3 bases: TGCGCCAGCAGCTCCAAAGCGGGGGGTTCTTACGAGCAGTACTTC. The rearrangement links TRBV4-3 to TRBJ2-7; 9 nucleotides line up with TRBD2. V was clipped by 5 bases and J by 4 bases; unmatched bases: 9. In germline, CDR1 is LGHNA, CDR2 YSLEER. The CDR3 contains 15 residues.

This clone occurred a few times. The chain combines TRBV4-3 with TRBJ1-1; maybe TRBD1 (5 bases). CDR1 LGHNA and CDR2 YSLEER come from the germline V gene. The CDR3 extends over 14 amino acids. V lost 3 bases to trimming and J lost 1 base, with 9 bases between them. CDR3 nucleotide sequence: TGCGCCAGCAGCCATAACACAGGGAACACTGAAGCTTTCTTT. The encoded protein is CASSHNTGNTEAFF.